The 18 T cell receptor beta chains below were found in one sample sequenced in a study of T cells after yellow fever vaccination. One entry per CDR3 protein, called by TCRdb with MiXCR from the 5' RACE reads. The repertoire consists of some 340,000 distinct CDR3 sequences, with about 10% occurring once and the leading ten covering 3% to 3.5%. The input for sequencing was CD4+ T cells sorted from PBMCs, taken 45 days after the yellow fever booster vaccination. These receptors all stem from a man between 18 and 29 years old who received the YFV17D yellow fever vaccine.

The genes are TRBV6-6 and TRBJ2-5; the D gene is possibly TRBD1 (5 bases). Germline CDR1 is MNHNY and CDR2 is SVGAGI (reference sequence). This CDR3 comprises 16 residues. V was shortened by 0 bases and J by 4 bases, with 15 bases between the two germline ends. The CDR3: CASSYSNIQGAETQYF. The CDR3 bases are TGTGCCAGCAGTTACTCGAATATACAAGGGGCAGAGACCCAGTACTTC.

The sample holds a few counts of this clonotype. This CDR3 is CSVGARVAFGGYTF. The CDR3 region has the DNA TGCAGCGTTGGGGCCAGGGTAGCTTTTGGTGGCTACACCTTC. V gene TRBV29-1 combines with J gene TRBJ1-2, with a weak D call TRBD1 (5 bases). This CDR3 has 14 residues. The germline V and J ends were trimmed by 4 bases and 7 bases, with 19 bases remaining between them. Germline values: CDR1 SQVTM, CDR2 ANQGSEA. The whole variable domain, remainder taken from reference TRBV29-1 and TRBJ1-2, is SAVISQKPSRDICQRGTSLTIQCQVDSQVTMMFWYRQQPGQSLTLIATANQGSEATYESGFVIDKFPISRPNLTFSTLTVSNMSPEDSSIYLCSVGARVAFGGYTFGSGTRLTVV.

The gene calls are TRBV6-1 and TRBJ2-3; D is ambiguous. Trimming cost V 6 bases and J 2 bases, with 18 bases left between them. The CDR3 contains 16 residues. Germline assignment: CDR1 MNHNS and CDR2 SASEGT. The CDR3 is CASSGWVGGYTDTQYF. The CDR3, as DNA: TGTGCCAGCAGCGGGTGGGTAGGTGGATACACAGATACGCAGTATTTT.

This clonotype showed up just a few times. The V call is TRBV10-3, the J call TRBJ1-6; D not resolved. CDR3 length equals 16 residues. Trimming shortened V by 4 bases and J by 7 bases, and 17 bases separated the two germline ends. CDR1 and CDR2 (germline): ENHRY, SYGVKD. The CDR3: CAISGGSGIGNSPLHF. CDR3 in DNA: TGTGCCATCAGTGGTGGATCTGGTATTGGAAATTCACCCCTCCACTTT.

A few counts support this clonotype. This chain uses TRBV5-4 with TRBJ2-1, with D possibly matching TRBD2 (6 bases). Trimming pared 3 bases from V and 7 bases from J, leaving 14 bases between. Germline lookup yields CDR1 SGHNT and CDR2 YYREEE (reference sequence). The CDR3 covers 14 residues. CDR3 sequence: CASSSPGSANEQFF. The CDR3 DNA reads TGTGCCAGCAGCTCTCCCGGGAGTGCGAATGAGCAGTTCTTC.

A few counts support this clonotype. J is TRBJ1-5 and V is TRBV29-1, with 9 bases identical to TRBD1. The CDR3 loop spans 14 amino acids. From germline, CDR1 is SQVTM and CDR2 ANQGSEA. V lost 6 bases, J lost 5 bases, and 8 bases stayed unmatched. CDR3 coding DNA: TGCAGCGTAATAGACCGGGACAGGGATCAGCCCCAGCATTTT. Amino acids: CSVIDRDRDQPQHF. Full variable domain (outside the CDR3, taken from reference TRBV29-1 and TRBJ1-5): SAVISQKPSRDICQRGTSLTIQCQVDSQVTMMFWYRQQPGQSLTLIATANQGSEATYESGFVIDKFPISRPNLTFSTLTVSNMSPEDSSIYLCSVIDRDRDQPQHFGDGTRLSIL.

This clonotype was picked up a small number of times. The rearrangement joins TRBV5-4 to TRBJ1-2; 9 nucleotides match TRBD1. The length of the CDR3 is 14 residues. Unmatched junction bases numbered 3, after V lost 2 bases and J lost 4 bases. Germline assignment: CDR1 SGHNT and CDR2 YYREEE (reference sequence). CDR3 nucleotides: TGTGCCAGCAGCTTACCGGACAGGGGCTATGGCTACACCTTC. This translates into CASSLPDRGYGYTF.

This clonotype was observed a handful of times. This chain connects TRBV7-3 to TRBJ2-5, with TRBD1 matching 8 bases. Per the germline V gene, CDR1 is SGHTA and CDR2 is FQGTGA. Germline trimming cut 5 bases from V and 2 bases from J; bases unmatched to any gene: 10. The CDR3 runs 16 residues. This CDR3 is CASSPGAGTGQETQYF. The CDR3 nucleotides are TGTGCCAGCAGCCCAGGGGCCGGGACAGGTCAAGAGACCCAGTACTTC.

At least ten counts were recorded for this clonotype. The chain links TRBV10-3 to TRBJ2-5; the D is unclear. Per germline, CDR1 ENHRY and CDR2 SYGVKD. The CDR3 is 12 residues long. Deletions cut 8 bases from V and 5 bases from J, with 12 bases between. Written as DNA, the CDR3 is TGTGCCATCGGTACAATGAGGGAGACCCAGTACTTC. Protein: CAIGTMRETQYF.

The chain uses TRBV6-5 and TRBJ1-1; possibly TRBD1 for D (5 bases). This CDR3 is 15 amino acids long. The germline CDR1 and CDR2 sequences are MNHEY and SVGAGI. The ends were cut back, 6 bases at V and 3 bases at J, with 17 bases in the middle. The CDR3 loop reads CASSPTPDRDTEAFF. As DNA, the CDR3 is TGTGCCAGCAGCCCCACCCCCGACAGAGACACTGAAGCTTTCTTT.

This clonotype was seen a handful of times. This chain connects TRBV7-7 to TRBJ2-7; tentatively, D is TRBD2 (5 bases). The length of the CDR3 is 17 residues. CDR1 is SSHAT and CDR2 is FNYEAQ in the germline V gene (reference sequence). The CDR3 loop is CASSLATRRWDSYEQYV. The CDR3 DNA sequence: TGTGCTAGCAGCTTAGCTACCAGGAGGTGGGACTCCTACGAGCAGTACGTC.

CDR3 DNA sequence: TGTGCCTCCGGGGGGGCCGGAGATACGCAGTATTTT. As protein: CASGGAGDTQYF. This chain links TRBV12-3 or TRBV12-4 with TRBJ2-3, with TRBD2 matching over 8 bases. This CDR3 has 12 amino acids. Unmatched junction bases numbered 6, after V lost 11 bases and J lost 5 bases.

This clonotype was counted only a few times. This chain joins TRBV28 and TRBJ2-5; possible D gene TRBD2, 7 bases. Germline V CDR1 and CDR2: MDHEN, SYDVKM. Between the trimmed V and J ends, which lost 5 bases and 3 bases, there was a span of 19 bases. This CDR3 contains 16 residues. In DNA form, the CDR3 reads TGTGCCAGCAGTCCGGTTGGGGAGGGGGAAAAAGAGACCCAGTACTTC. Protein product: CASSPVGEGEKETQYF.

This chain connects TRBV11-2 to TRBJ2-5; D perhaps matches TRBD2 (6 bases). Germline values: CDR1 SGHAT, CDR2 FQNNGV. The CDR3 covers 15 residues. V lost 4 bases and J 5 bases, leaving 17 bases between the germline ends. CDR3 region: CASSSTLSAGETQYF. CDR3 coding DNA: TGTGCCAGCAGCTCCACTCTCTCCGCGGGGGAGACCCAGTACTTC.

Only a few counts were recorded for this clonotype. This sequence joins TRBV7-2 and TRBJ1-1; D remains unclear. V was shortened by 9 bases and J by 2 bases, with 16 bases between the two germline ends. Germline-derived CDR1 and CDR2 are SGHTA and FQGNSA. The CDR3 has 14 residues. The CDR3, as DNA: TGTGCCAGTAGAAATGGACCGAGCAACACTGAAGCTTTCTTT. Translation: CASRNGPSNTEAFF.

By share of the sample, this clonotype is medium-sized. The chain employs TRBV5-1 and TRBJ2-5; 7 bases align to TRBD1. This CDR3 has 13 residues. J lost 2 bases, V lost 4 bases, and 2 bases had no gene match. Looked up from germline, CDR1 is SGHRS and CDR2 is YFSETQ. CDR3 sequence: CASSGTAQETQYF. CDR3 bases: TGCGCCAGCAGCGGGACAGCGCAAGAGACCCAGTACTTC.

This clonotype was picked up a small number of times. The chain is built from TRBV5-1 and TRBJ2-6; the D gene could be TRBD1 or TRBD2 (5 bases each). The germline V and J ends were trimmed by 3 bases and 0 bases, with 10 bases remaining between them. The CDR3 length is 16 residues. The germline CDR1 and CDR2 sequences are SGHRS and YFSETQ. Written as DNA, the CDR3 is TGCGCCAGCAGCTGGGGACCGACCTCTGGGGCCAACGTCCTGACTTTC. It specifies CASSWGPTSGANVLTF.

This clonotype was counted many times. V usage is TRBV5-5 and J usage is TRBJ2-7; D is ambiguous. Germline V gene sequence: CDR1 SGHKS, CDR2 YYEKEE (reference sequence). CDR3 size: 13 residues. V was cut by 4 bases and J by 0 bases, with 8 bases left in between. This chain's CDR3 is CASSLPHSYEQYV. CDR3 DNA sequence: TGTGCCAGCAGCCTCCCTCACTCCTACGAGCAGTACGTC.